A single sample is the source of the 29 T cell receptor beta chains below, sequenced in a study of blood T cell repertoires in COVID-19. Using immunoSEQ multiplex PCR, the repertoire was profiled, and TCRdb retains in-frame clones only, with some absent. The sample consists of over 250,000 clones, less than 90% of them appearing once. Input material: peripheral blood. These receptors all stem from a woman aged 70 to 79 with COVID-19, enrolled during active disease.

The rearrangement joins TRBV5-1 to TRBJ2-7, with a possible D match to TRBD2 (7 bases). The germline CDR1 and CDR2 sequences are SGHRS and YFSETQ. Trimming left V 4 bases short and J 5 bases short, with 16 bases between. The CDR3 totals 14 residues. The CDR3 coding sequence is TGCGCCAGCAGCCCATCGGGGGGCAGTCACGAGCAGTACTTC. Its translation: CASSPSGGSHEQYF.

CDR3 region: CASSFTGTGRNEQYF. The DNA for the CDR3 is TGTGCCAGCAGTTTTACCGGGACAGGGAGAAACGAGCAGTACTTC. The chain is built from TRBV27 and TRBJ2-7, with 9 nucleotides matching TRBD1. The CDR3 contains 15 residues. With 3 bases clipped from V and 5 bases from J, the junction kept 8 bases outside the gene matches. Germline CDR1 is MNHEY and CDR2 is SMNVEV (reference sequence).

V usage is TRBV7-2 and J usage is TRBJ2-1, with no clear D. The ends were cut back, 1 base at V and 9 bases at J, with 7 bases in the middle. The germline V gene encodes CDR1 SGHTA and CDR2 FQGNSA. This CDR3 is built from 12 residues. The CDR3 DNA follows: TGTGCCAGCAGCTTAGATTTCTCTGAGCAGTTCTTC. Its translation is CASSLDFSEQFF.

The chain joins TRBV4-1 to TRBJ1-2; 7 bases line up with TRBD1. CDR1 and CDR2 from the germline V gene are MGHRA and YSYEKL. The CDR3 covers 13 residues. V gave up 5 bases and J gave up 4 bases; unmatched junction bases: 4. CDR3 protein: CASSAWDSYGYTF. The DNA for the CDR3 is TGCGCCAGCAGCGCATGGGACAGCTATGGCTACACCTTC.

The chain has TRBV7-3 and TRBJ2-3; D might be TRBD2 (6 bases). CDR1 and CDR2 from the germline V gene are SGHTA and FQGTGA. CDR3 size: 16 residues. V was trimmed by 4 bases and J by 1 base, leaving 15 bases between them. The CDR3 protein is CASSSLRETGTDTQYF. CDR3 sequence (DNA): TGTGCCAGCAGCTCTCTTCGGGAGACCGGCACAGATACGCAGTATTTT.

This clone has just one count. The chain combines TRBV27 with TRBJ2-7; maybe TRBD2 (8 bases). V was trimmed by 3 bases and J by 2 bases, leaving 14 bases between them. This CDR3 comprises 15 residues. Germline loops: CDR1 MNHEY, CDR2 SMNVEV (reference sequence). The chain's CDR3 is CASSLAGRGPYEQYF. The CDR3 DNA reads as TGTGCCAGCAGTTTGGCCGGGAGGGGGCCCTACGAGCAGTACTTC.

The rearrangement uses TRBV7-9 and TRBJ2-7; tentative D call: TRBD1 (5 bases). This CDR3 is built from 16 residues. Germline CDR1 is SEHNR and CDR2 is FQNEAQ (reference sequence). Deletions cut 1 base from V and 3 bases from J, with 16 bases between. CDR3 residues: CASSLEGEDNVYEQYF. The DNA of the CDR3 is TGTGCCAGCAGCTTAGAGGGCGAGGACAATGTCTACGAGCAGTACTTC.

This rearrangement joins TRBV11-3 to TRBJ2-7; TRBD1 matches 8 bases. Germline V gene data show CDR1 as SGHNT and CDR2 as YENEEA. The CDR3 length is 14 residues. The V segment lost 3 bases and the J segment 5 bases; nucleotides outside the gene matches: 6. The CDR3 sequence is CASSFSGGKNEQYF. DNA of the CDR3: TGTGCCAGCAGCTTTTCAGGGGGCAAAAACGAGCAGTACTTC.

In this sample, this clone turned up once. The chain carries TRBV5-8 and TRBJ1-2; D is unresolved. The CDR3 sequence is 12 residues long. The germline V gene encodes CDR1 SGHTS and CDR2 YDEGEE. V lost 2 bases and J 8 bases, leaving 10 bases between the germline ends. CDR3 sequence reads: CASSFGASGYTF. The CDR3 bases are TGTGCCAGCAGCTTCGGAGCATCGGGCTACACCTTC.

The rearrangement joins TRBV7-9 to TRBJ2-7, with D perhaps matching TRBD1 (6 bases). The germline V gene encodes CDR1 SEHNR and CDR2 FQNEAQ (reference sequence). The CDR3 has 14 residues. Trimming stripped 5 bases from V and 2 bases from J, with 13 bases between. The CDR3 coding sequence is TGTGCCAGCAGCCGCCTACAGGGTACCTACGAGCAGTACTTC. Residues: CASSRLQGTYEQYF.

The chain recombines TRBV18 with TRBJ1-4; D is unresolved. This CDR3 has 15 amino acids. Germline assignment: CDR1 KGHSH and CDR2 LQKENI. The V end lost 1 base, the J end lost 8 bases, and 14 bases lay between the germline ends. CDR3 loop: CASSPLVGQHEKLFF. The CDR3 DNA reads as TGTGCCAGCTCACCACTGGTGGGCCAGCACGAAAAACTGTTTTTT. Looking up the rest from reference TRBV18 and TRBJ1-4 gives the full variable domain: NAGVMQNPRHLVRRRGQEARLRCSPMKGHSHVYWYRQLPEEGLKFMVYLQKENIIDESGMPKERFSAEFPKEGPSILRIQQVVRGDSAAYFCASSPLVGQHEKLFFGSGTQLSVL.

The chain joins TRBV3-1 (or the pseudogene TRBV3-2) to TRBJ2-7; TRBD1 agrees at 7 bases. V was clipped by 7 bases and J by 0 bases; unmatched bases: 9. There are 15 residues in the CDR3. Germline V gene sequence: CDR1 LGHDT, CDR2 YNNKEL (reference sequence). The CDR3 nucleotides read TGTGCCAGCACCCCCCGGGCAGGGGGCTCCTACGAGCAGTACTTC. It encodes CASTPRAGGSYEQYF.

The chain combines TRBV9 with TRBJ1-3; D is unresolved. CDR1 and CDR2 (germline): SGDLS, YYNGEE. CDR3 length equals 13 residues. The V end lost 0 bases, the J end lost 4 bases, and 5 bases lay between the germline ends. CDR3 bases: TGTGCCAGCAGCGTAGACGGGGGAAACACCATATATTTT. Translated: CASSVDGGNTIYF.

In DNA form, the CDR3 reads TGTGCCAGCAGCCAAGGCCCCGACAGGGGAGGCAATCAGCCCCAGCATTTT. Translation: CASSQGPDRGGNQPQHF. The rearrangement links TRBV4-2 to TRBJ1-5; 8 bases are a match to TRBD1. The CDR3 runs to 17 residues. Trimming at V came to 1 base and at J to 2 bases, leaving 7 bases not matched to a gene. Germline V CDR1 and CDR2: LGHNA, YNFKEQ.

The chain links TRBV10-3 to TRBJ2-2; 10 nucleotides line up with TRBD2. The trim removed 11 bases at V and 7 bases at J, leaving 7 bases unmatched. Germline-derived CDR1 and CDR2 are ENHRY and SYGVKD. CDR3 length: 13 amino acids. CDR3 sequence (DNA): TGTGCCTCCGGGACTAGCGCCGGCGGGGAGCTGTTTTTT. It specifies CASGTSAGGELFF.

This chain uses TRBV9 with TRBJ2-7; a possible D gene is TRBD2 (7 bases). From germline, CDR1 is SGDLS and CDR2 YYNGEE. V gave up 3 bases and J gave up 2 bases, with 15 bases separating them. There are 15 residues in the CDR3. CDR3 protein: CASSDPWGGPYEQYF. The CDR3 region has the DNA TGTGCCAGCAGCGACCCTTGGGGGGGGCCCTACGAGCAGTACTTC.

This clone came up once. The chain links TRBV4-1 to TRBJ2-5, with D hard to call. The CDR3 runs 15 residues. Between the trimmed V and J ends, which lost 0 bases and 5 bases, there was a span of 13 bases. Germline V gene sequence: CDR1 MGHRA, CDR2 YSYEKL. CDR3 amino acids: CASSQDSPGSETQYF. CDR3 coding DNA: TGCGCCAGCAGCCAAGATTCCCCAGGATCGGAGACCCAGTACTTC.

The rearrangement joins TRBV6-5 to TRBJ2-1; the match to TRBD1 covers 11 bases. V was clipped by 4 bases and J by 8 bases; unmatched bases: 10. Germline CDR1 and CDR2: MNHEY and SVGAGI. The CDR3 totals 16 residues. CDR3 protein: CASSSPRTGGGDEQFF. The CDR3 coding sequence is TGTGCCAGCAGTTCCCCCCGGACAGGGGGCGGCGATGAGCAGTTCTTC.

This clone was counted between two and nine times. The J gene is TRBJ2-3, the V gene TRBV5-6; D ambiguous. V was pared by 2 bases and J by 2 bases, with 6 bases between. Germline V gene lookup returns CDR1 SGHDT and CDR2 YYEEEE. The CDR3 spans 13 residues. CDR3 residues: CASSFDFTDTQYF. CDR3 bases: TGTGCCAGCAGCTTTGACTTCACAGATACGCAGTATTTT. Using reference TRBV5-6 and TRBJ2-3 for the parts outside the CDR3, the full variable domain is DAGVTQSPTHLIKTRGQQVTLRCSPKSGHDTVSWYQQALGQGPQFIFQYYEEEERQRGNFPDRFSGHQFPNYSSELNVNALLLGDSALYLCASSFDFTDTQYFGPGTRLTVL.

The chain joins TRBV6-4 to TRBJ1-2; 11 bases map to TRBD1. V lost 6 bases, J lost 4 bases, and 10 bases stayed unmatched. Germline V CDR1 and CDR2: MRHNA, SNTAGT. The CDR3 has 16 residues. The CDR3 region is CASSFPGGQGVYGYTF. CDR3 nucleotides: TGTGCCAGCAGCTTCCCGGGGGGACAGGGGGTCTATGGCTACACCTTC.

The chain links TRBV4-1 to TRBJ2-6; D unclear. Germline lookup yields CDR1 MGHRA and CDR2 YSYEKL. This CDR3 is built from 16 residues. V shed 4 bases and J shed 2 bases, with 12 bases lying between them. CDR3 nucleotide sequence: TGCGCCAGCAGCCTCCCAGGTCGGACTGGGGCCAACGTCCTGACTTTC. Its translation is CASSLPGRTGANVLTF.

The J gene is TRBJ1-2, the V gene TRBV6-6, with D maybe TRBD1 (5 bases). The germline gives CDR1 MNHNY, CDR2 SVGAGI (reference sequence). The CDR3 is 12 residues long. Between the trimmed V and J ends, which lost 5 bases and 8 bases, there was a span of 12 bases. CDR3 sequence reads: CASSLSDSGYTF. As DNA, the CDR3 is TGTGCCAGCAGTCTTTCAGACAGCGGCTACACCTTC.

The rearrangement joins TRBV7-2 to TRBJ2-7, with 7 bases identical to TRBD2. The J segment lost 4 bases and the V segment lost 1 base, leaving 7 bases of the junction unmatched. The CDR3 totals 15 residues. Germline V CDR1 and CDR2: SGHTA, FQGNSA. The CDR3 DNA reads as TGTGCCAGCAGCTTAGGGGCGGGGGTGCTTTACGAGCAGTACTTC. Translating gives CASSLGAGVLYEQYF.

The CDR3 spells CASSLGPGGQPQHF. CDR3 nucleotides: TGTGCCAGCAGCTTAGGTCCGGGTGGGCAGCCCCAGCATTTT. The chain uses TRBV11-2 and TRBJ1-5, with D unresolved. Per the germline V gene, CDR1 is SGHAT and CDR2 is FQNNGV. With 1 base removed from V and 7 bases from J, the gap between germline ends came to 11 bases. CDR3 length: 14 residues.

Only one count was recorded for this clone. The CDR3 DNA reads TGTGCCAGCAGTCTAGACACAGATACGCAGTATTTT. As protein: CASSLDTDTQYF. The chain carries TRBV2 and TRBJ2-3; D ambiguous. CDR1 is SNHLY, CDR2 FYNNEI, per germline. The ends were cut back, 5 bases at V and 2 bases at J, with 5 bases in the middle. CDR3 length: 12 residues.

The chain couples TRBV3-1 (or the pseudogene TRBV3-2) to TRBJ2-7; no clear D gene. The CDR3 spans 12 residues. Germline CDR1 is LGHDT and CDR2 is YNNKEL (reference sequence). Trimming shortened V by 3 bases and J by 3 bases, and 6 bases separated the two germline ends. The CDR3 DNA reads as TGTGCCAGCAGCCACTCAGGCTACGAGCAGTACTTC. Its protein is CASSHSGYEQYF.

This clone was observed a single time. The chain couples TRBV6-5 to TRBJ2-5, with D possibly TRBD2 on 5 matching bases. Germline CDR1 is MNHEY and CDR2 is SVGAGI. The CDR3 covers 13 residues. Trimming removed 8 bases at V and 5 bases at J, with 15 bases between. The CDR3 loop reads CASHEGTGETQYF. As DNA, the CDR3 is TGTGCCAGCCACGAGGGCACGGGGGAGACCCAGTACTTC.

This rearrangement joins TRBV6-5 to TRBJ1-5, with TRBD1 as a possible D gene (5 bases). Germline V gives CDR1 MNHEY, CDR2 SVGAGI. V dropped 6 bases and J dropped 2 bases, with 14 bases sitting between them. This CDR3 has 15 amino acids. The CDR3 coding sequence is TGTGCCAGCAGCCAGGGAATGGGTGGCAATCAGCCCCAGCATTTT. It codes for CASSQGMGGNQPQHF.

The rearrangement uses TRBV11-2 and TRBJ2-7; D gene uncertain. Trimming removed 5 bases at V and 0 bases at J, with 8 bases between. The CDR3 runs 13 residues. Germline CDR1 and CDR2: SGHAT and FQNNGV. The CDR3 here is CASSRQVSYEQYF. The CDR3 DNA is TGTGCCAGCAGCCGCCAGGTCTCCTACGAGCAGTACTTC.